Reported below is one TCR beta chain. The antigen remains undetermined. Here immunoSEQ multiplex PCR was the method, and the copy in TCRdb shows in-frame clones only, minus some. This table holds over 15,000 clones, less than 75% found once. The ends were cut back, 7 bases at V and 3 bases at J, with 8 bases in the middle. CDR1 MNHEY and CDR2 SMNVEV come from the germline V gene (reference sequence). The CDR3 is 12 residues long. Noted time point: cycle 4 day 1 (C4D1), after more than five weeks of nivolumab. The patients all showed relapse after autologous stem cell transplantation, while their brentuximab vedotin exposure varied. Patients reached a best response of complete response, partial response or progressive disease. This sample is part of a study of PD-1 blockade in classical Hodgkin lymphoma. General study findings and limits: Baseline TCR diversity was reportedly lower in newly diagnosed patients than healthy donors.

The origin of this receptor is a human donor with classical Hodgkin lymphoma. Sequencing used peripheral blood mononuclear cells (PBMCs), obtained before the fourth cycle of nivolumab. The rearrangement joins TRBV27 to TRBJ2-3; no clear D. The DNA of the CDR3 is TGTGCCAGCACGAGTCGTACAGATACGCAGTATTTT. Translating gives CASTSRTDTQYF.